What follows describes a single TCR beta chain. This entry comes from a study of blood T cell repertoires in COVID-19. Study information: Samples taken during acute and convalescent COVID-19 were collected in the United States, Italy and Spain. PBMCs, B-cell-depleted T cells, or T cells provided the cDNA or gDNA that made up the material.

Original processing methods: Amplification of reference gene primers provided the estimated nucleated cell counts. Produced via immunoSEQ multiplex PCR; TCRdb's table is partial and in-frame only. V and J calls plus clone size are reproduced from that table; the DNA served to infer D and trimming. The sample holds around 57,000 clones, about 87% seen once. This CDR3 region has 18 residues. With 1 base clipped from V and 1 base from J, the junction kept 11 bases outside the gene matches. Germline loops: CDR1 MGHRA, CDR2 YSYEKL. The V call is TRBV4-1, the J call TRBJ1-1, with 8 bases identical to TRBD1. This clonotype originated in a human donor in a cohort sampled during active COVID-19. Sequences were obtained from peripheral blood. This chain's CDR3 is CASSQARAGTGRNTEAFF. CDR3 DNA: TGCGCCAGCAGCCAAGCCAGGGCCGGGACAGGAAGGAACACTGAAGCTTTCTTT.